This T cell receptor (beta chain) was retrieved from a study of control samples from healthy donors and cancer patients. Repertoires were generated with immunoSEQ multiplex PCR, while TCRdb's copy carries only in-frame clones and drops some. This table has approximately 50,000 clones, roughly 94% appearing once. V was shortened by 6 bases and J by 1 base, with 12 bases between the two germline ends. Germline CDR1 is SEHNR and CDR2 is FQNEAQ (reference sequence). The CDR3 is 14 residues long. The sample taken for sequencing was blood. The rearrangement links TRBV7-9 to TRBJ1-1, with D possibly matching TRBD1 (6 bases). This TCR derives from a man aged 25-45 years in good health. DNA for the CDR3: TGTGCCAGCAGTCCCGGGACAACGAACACTGAAGCTTTCTTT. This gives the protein CASSPGTTNTEAFF. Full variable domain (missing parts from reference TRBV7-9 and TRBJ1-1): DTGVSQNPRHKITKRGQNVTFRCDPISEHNRLYWYRQTLGQGPEFLTYFQNEAQLEKSRLLSDRFSAERPKGSFSTLEIQRTEQGDSAMYLCASSPGTTNTEAFFGQGTRLTVV.